One and the same sample provided the 24 T cell receptor beta chains below, sequenced in a study of Tregs in tolerant kidney transplant recipients. The repertoire was sequenced with immunoSEQ multiplex PCR; TCRdb's copy has only in-frame clones and lacks some. The data contain 100,000 to 150,000 clones, roughly 92% of them singletons. Material: CD4+ T cells from blood. The receptors derive from a human donor in good health.

CDR3 protein: CASSLAGGDQPQHF. The CDR3 bases are TGTGCCAGCTCACTTGCAGGGGGCGATCAGCCCCAGCATTTT. The chain uses TRBV18 and TRBJ1-5, with 8 bases matching TRBD1. This CDR3 comprises 14 residues. CDR1 and CDR2 from the germline V gene are KGHSH and LQKENI. Germline trimming cut 4 bases from V and 5 bases from J; bases unmatched to any gene: 4.

The rearrangement uses TRBV5-8 and TRBJ1-5; no clear D gene. Germline CDR1 and CDR2: SGHTS and YDEGEE. The CDR3 totals 15 residues. V gave up 3 bases and J gave up 6 bases, with 16 bases separating them. The CDR3 sequence is CASSSGVFRGQPQHF. CDR3 in DNA: TGTGCCAGCAGCTCGGGAGTTTTCCGTGGTCAGCCCCAGCATTTT.

The gene calls are TRBV5-5 and TRBJ2-7; D may be TRBD1 (5 bases). V was cut by 3 bases and J by 3 bases, with 10 bases left in between. The germline V gene has CDR1 SGHKS and CDR2 YYEKEE (reference sequence). CDR3 length equals 13 residues. Here the CDR3 DNA reads TGTGCCAGCAGCTCTACAGGATTCTACGAGCAGTACTTC. Residues: CASSSTGFYEQYF.

This sequence joins TRBV6-5 and TRBJ1-6, with unresolved D. This CDR3 is built from 15 residues. The germline V gene encodes CDR1 MNHEY and CDR2 SVGAGI. The V gene lost 0 bases and the J gene lost 8 bases, with 11 bases spanning the gap. This CDR3 reads CASSYSPETYSPLHF. CDR3 DNA sequence: TGTGCCAGCAGTTACTCCCCAGAAACCTATTCACCCCTCCACTTT.

Only a few counts were recorded for this clone. The CDR3 is CASSVESTNEKLFF. The CDR3 DNA reads TGTGCCAGCAGCGTGGAATCAACTAATGAAAAACTGTTTTTT. The chain has TRBV9 and TRBJ1-4; no clear D. Germline V gene data show CDR1 as SGDLS and CDR2 as YYNGEE. V was trimmed by 2 bases and J by 0 bases, leaving 5 bases between them. CDR3 size: 14 residues.

The chain employs TRBV30 and TRBJ1-6, with D possibly TRBD1 on 5 matching bases. This CDR3 contains 17 residues. The V and J ends lost 1 base and 4 bases respectively, with 17 bases between them. The germline gives CDR1 GTSNPN, CDR2 SVGIG (reference sequence). CDR3 residues: CAWSGGVGQSYNSPLHF. The CDR3, as DNA: TGTGCCTGGAGTGGGGGGGTGGGGCAGAGTTATAATTCACCCCTCCACTTT.

This rearrangement joins TRBV19 to TRBJ2-7; 7 bases fit TRBD1. With V trimmed by 3 bases and J by 1 base, 6 bases remained unmatched. The CDR3 consists of 15 residues. Germline CDR1 and CDR2: LNHDA and SQIVND (reference sequence). Written as DNA, the CDR3 is TGTGCCAGTAGTATCGCAGGGGGTGTTTCCTACGAGCAGTACTTC. Its protein product is CASSIAGGVSYEQYF.

The V and J genes are TRBV15 and TRBJ1-5; weak D call: TRBD1 (5 bases). The V and J ends lost 4 bases and 2 bases respectively, with 9 bases between them. Germline V gives CDR1 LNHNV, CDR2 YYDKDF (reference sequence). This CDR3 comprises 14 residues. The CDR3 region has the DNA TGTGCCACCAGCACCAGGGTTGGCAATCAGCCCCAGCATTTT. Its protein product is CATSTRVGNQPQHF.

The chain employs TRBV6-6 and TRBJ2-7; D is perhaps TRBD2 (6 bases). Trimming left V 0 bases short and J 2 bases short, with 11 bases between. CDR3 size: 15 residues. Per the germline V gene, CDR1 is MNHNY and CDR2 is SVGAGI (reference sequence). The CDR3 sequence is CASSYSTGLTYEQYF. Written as DNA, the CDR3 is TGTGCCAGCAGTTACTCGACGGGACTCACCTACGAGCAGTACTTC.

CDR3 protein: CASSMTSGGAMYTQYF. CDR3 coding DNA: TGTGCCAGTAGTATGACTAGCGGGGGGGCCATGTATACGCAGTATTTT. V is TRBV19 and J is TRBJ2-3; the match to TRBD2 covers 14 bases. The CDR3 length is 16 residues. V gave up 3 bases and J gave up 7 bases; unmatched junction bases: 6. CDR1 is LNHDA and CDR2 is SQIVND in the germline V gene (reference sequence).

This chain connects TRBV5-1 to TRBJ2-1; D call uncertain. The CDR3 has 14 amino acids. The V end was cut by 4 bases, the J end by 5 bases, with 13 bases between. The germline V gene has CDR1 SGHRS and CDR2 YFSETQ. The CDR3 sequence is CASSLRTHDNEQFF. In DNA form, the CDR3 reads TGCGCCAGCAGCCTCCGGACCCATGACAATGAGCAGTTCTTC.

CDR3 coding DNA: TGTGCCAGCAGTGAGCCGGGACAGGGGCGGTACGAGCAGTACTTC. This sequence encodes CASSEPGQGRYEQYF. J is TRBJ2-7 and V is TRBV6-1, with TRBD1 identical over 10 bases. The CDR3 consists of 15 residues. V shed 3 bases, J shed 4 bases, and the junction held 6 bases outside the gene matches. Germline CDR1 reads MNHNS; CDR2 reads SASEGT.

This chain joins TRBV5-6 and TRBJ1-1; D not resolved. Deletions cut 1 base from V and 13 bases from J, with 17 bases between. This CDR3 is 13 amino acids long. The germline V gene encodes CDR1 SGHDT and CDR2 YYEEEE. DNA for the CDR3: TGTGCCAGCAGCTTGCCCGGGCTCCCTGAGGTTTTCTTT. Residues: CASSLPGLPEVFF.

The CDR3 region has the DNA TGTGCCAGTAGGGAGATCGACAGGGTTTATTCACCCCTCCACTTT. This encodes CASREIDRVYSPLHF. The rearrangement joins TRBV19 to TRBJ1-6; TRBD1 matches 7 bases. CDR1 and CDR2 (germline): LNHDA, SQIVND (reference sequence). The CDR3 runs 15 residues. J lost 8 bases, V lost 6 bases, and 10 bases had no gene match.

The V and J genes are TRBV5-6 and TRBJ2-6; D uncertain. Trimming stripped 0 bases from V and 1 base from J, with 5 bases between. This CDR3 region has 15 residues. Germline assignment: CDR1 SGHDT and CDR2 YYEEEE. CDR3 nucleotide sequence: TGTGCCAGCAGCTTGGTCGATTCTGGGGCCAACGTCCTGACTTTC. Translated, it gives CASSLVDSGANVLTF. Complete variable domain (other parts from reference TRBV5-6 and TRBJ2-6): DAGVTQSPTHLIKTRGQQVTLRCSPKSGHDTVSWYQQALGQGPQFIFQYYEEEERQRGNFPDRFSGHQFPNYSSELNVNALLLGDSALYLCASSLVDSGANVLTFGAGSRLTVL.

The chain joins TRBV6-6 to TRBJ2-7, with TRBD1 matching 8 bases. Germline V gene sequence: CDR1 MNHNY, CDR2 SVGAGI (reference sequence). With 5 bases clipped from V and 3 bases from J, the junction kept 6 bases outside the gene matches. The CDR3 is made up of 14 amino acids. The CDR3 region is CASSTRTGYYEQYF. CDR3 in DNA: TGTGCCAGCAGTACTAGGACAGGGTACTACGAGCAGTACTTC.

The V and J genes are TRBV5-1 and TRBJ2-7, with D possibly being TRBD1 (5 bases). Germline V gene sequence: CDR1 SGHRS, CDR2 YFSETQ. The CDR3 consists of 15 residues. Between the trimmed V and J ends, which lost 0 bases and 2 bases, there was a span of 12 bases. This chain's CDR3 is CASSLGQRSTYEQYF. CDR3 DNA sequence: TGCGCCAGCAGCTTGGGACAGCGATCTACCTACGAGCAGTACTTC.

The CDR3 reads CASSLTGRTEAFF. The CDR3 DNA follows: TGTGCCAGCAGCTTGACAGGGAGGACTGAAGCTTTCTTT. V is TRBV5-6 and J is TRBJ1-1, with a possible D match to TRBD1 (6 bases). The length of the CDR3 is 13 residues. V was trimmed by 1 base and J by 5 bases, leaving 9 bases between them. The germline gives CDR1 SGHDT, CDR2 YYEEEE. Looking up the rest from reference TRBV5-6 and TRBJ1-1 gives the full variable domain: DAGVTQSPTHLIKTRGQQVTLRCSPKSGHDTVSWYQQALGQGPQFIFQYYEEEERQRGNFPDRFSGHQFPNYSSELNVNALLLGDSALYLCASSLTGRTEAFFGQGTRLTVV.

The V gene is TRBV19, the J gene TRBJ2-6; the match to TRBD1 covers 9 bases. Germline CDR1 LNHDA, CDR2 SQIVND (reference sequence). The CDR3 totals 18 residues. V gave up 5 bases and J gave up 0 bases; unmatched junction bases: 8. The CDR3 bases are TGTGCCAGTAGTCCGGGACAGGGAGTTCTCTCTGGGGCCAACGTCCTGACTTTC. This encodes CASSPGQGVLSGANVLTF.

The chain is built from TRBV6-6 and TRBJ1-5; 10 nucleotides agree with TRBD1. The length of the CDR3 is 16 residues. Germline CDR1 is MNHNY and CDR2 is SVGAGI (reference sequence). V lost 0 bases, J lost 4 bases, and 3 bases stayed unmatched. CDR3 sequence (DNA): TGTGCCAGCAGTTACTCGACAGGGGGCCATAATCAGCCCCAGCATTTT. This codes for CASSYSTGGHNQPQHF.

This clone was seen a few times. The V and J genes are TRBV7-9 and TRBJ2-1, with 9 bases identical to TRBD2. V was pared by 4 bases and J by 7 bases, with 8 bases of the junction left unmatched. Germline assignment: CDR1 SEHNR and CDR2 FQNEAQ (reference sequence). The CDR3 length is 15 residues. The CDR3, as DNA: TGTGCCAGCAGCTCCCCGGGACTAGCTAAGAATGAGCAGTTCTTC. It codes for CASSSPGLAKNEQFF. The entire variable domain, with the rest obtained from reference TRBV7-9 and TRBJ2-1, is as follows: DTGVSQNPRHKITKRGQNVTFRCDPISEHNRLYWYRQTLGQGPEFLTYFQNEAQLEKSRLLSDRFSAERPKGSFSTLEIQRTEQGDSAMYLCASSSPGLAKNEQFFGPGTRLTVL.

This chain joins TRBV5-4 and TRBJ1-4; 7 bases agree with TRBD1. The CDR3 is 15 residues long. From germline, CDR1 is SGHNT and CDR2 YYREEE (reference sequence). V was pared by 2 bases and J by 1 base, with 2 bases of the junction left unmatched. The CDR3 DNA is TGTGCCAGCAGCTTTACAGGGGAAACTAATGAAAAACTGTTTTTT. It translates to CASSFTGETNEKLFF.

V is TRBV2 and J is TRBJ1-3, with a possible D match to TRBD1 (6 bases). CDR1 is SNHLY, CDR2 FYNNEI, per germline. Between the trimmed V and J ends, which lost 6 bases and 2 bases, there was a span of 14 bases. The CDR3 loop spans 15 amino acids. Here the CDR3 reads CASSRGIRTGNTIYF. CDR3 DNA sequence: TGTGCCAGCAGCAGGGGTATAAGAACTGGAAACACCATATATTTT.

The chain couples TRBV2 to TRBJ1-3, with unresolved D. Germline V gene sequence: CDR1 SNHLY, CDR2 FYNNEI. The CDR3 loop spans 14 amino acids. Trimming took off 4 bases at V and 4 bases at J, with 11 bases between the two ends. The CDR3 DNA reads TGTGCCAGCAGTGGAGGGTCTCTCGGAAACACCATATATTTT. Residues: CASSGGSLGNTIYF.